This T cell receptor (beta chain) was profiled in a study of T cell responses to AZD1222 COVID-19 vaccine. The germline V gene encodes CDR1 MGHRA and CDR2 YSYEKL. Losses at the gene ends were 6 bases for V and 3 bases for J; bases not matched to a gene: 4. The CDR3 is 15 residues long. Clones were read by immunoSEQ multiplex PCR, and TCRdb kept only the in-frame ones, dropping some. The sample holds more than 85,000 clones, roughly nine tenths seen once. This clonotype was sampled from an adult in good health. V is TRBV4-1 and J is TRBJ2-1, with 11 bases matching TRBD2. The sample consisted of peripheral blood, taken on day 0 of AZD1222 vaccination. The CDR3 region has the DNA TGCGCCAGCAGGCGCGGGACTAGCGGCTACAATGAGCAGTTCTTC. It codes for CASRRGTSGYNEQFF.